Reported below is one T cell receptor beta chain. A junction end diverges from the germline sequence, so it may reflect a read error. Original analysis: Scientists estimated how many nucleated cells there were by amplifying reference gene primers. The data were produced by immunoSEQ multiplex PCR, yet TCRdb's version contains in-frame clones alone and is incomplete. The V and J calls and clone size are taken from that table; D and trimming were inferred from the DNA. The table has around 330,000 clones, approximately 88% seen once; the top ten hold roughly 4.1%. The entry originates in a study of blood T cell repertoires in COVID-19. In the study overall: Sites across the United States, Italy and Spain contributed samples from acute and convalescent COVID-19. T cells, B-cell-depleted T cells, or PBMCs supplied cDNA or gDNA.

Germline V lookup: CDR1 SNHLY, CDR2 FYNNEI. This CDR3 region has 13 residues. Sequenced material: peripheral blood. The clonotype originates from a woman aged 45-60 years with active or convalescent COVID-19. This chain joins TRBV2 and TRBJ2-1, with D perhaps matching TRBD1 (6 bases). CDR3 loop: CASREGQYNEQFF. CDR3 DNA sequence: TGTGCCAGCAGGGAAGGACAGTACAATGAGCAGTTCTTC.